Following are 8 T cell receptor beta chains from one sample sequenced in a study of blood T cell repertoires in COVID-19. Libraries were prepared by immunoSEQ multiplex PCR; TCRdb keeps only in-frame clonotypes and omits some of them. The sample yields roughly 160,000 clones, over 70% seen once. The sequencing sample was made of peripheral blood. Source of these receptors: a woman in her seventies who had recovered from COVID-19.

The rearrangement joins TRBV6-1 to TRBJ2-7, with D tentatively TRBD2 (6 bases). V lost 4 bases, J lost 3 bases, and 19 bases lay in between. Looked up from germline, CDR1 is MNHNS and CDR2 is SASEGT. The CDR3 has 16 amino acids. CDR3 in DNA: TGTGCCAGCAGTGGAAGAGACGGGACTGGATACTACGAGCAGTACTTC. Amino acid sequence: CASSGRDGTGYYEQYF.

The chain employs TRBV20-1 and TRBJ1-2; D is possibly TRBD1 (6 bases). The CDR3 runs to 10 residues. Germline V gene data show CDR1 as DFQATT and CDR2 as SNEGSKA (reference sequence). Written as DNA, the CDR3 is TGCAGCTCCGGGACATATGGCTACACCTTC. Translating it yields CSSGTYGYTF.

The chain carries TRBV5-1 and TRBJ2-2; 7 bases match TRBD1. The CDR3 runs 15 residues. Germline CDR1 SGHRS, CDR2 YFSETQ. Losses at the gene ends were 4 bases for V and 6 bases for J; bases not matched to a gene: 9. The CDR3 nucleotides are TGCGCCAGCAGCCCATCCCCCACAGGGGCCGGGGAGCTGTTTTTT. Encoded protein: CASSPSPTGAGELFF.

The J gene is TRBJ2-5, the V gene TRBV28; possibly TRBD2 for D (5 bases). Trimming stripped 6 bases from V and 2 bases from J, with 16 bases between. CDR3 length equals 15 residues. Germline CDR1 reads MDHEN; CDR2 reads SYDVKM. CDR3 sequence reads: CASRSGGLRQETQYF. In DNA, the CDR3 is TGTGCCAGCAGAAGCGGCGGACTCCGTCAAGAGACCCAGTACTTC.

The V call is TRBV4-1, the J call TRBJ1-2; D is unresolved. Germline CDR1 and CDR2: MGHRA and YSYEKL. Deletions cut 1 base from V and 1 base from J, with 10 bases between. This CDR3 contains 15 residues. CDR3 in amino acids: CASSQGGLLNYGYTF. CDR3 sequence (DNA): TGCGCCAGCAGCCAAGGAGGGCTCCTTAACTATGGCTACACCTTC.

The rearrangement links TRBV5-1 to TRBJ2-3; tentative D call: TRBD1 (6 bases). V dropped 0 bases and J dropped 5 bases, with 7 bases sitting between them. Germline lookup yields CDR1 SGHRS and CDR2 YFSETQ. CDR3 length: 13 amino acids. CDR3 amino acids: CASSLGGQDTQYF. The CDR3 DNA reads as TGCGCCAGCAGCTTGGGGGGGCAAGATACGCAGTATTTT. The whole variable domain, filled in from reference TRBV5-1 and TRBJ2-3, reads KAGVTQTPRYLIKTRGQQVTLSCSPISGHRSVSWYQQTPGQGLQFLFEYFSETQRNKGNFPGRFSGRQFSNSRSEMNVSTLELGDSALYLCASSLGGQDTQYFGPGTRLTVL.

The chain has TRBV6-5 and TRBJ1-2; 9 bases are a match to TRBD1. The V gene end was trimmed by 5 bases and the J gene end by 3 bases; junction bases not matched to a gene: 7. This CDR3 contains 15 residues. Germline V gene sequence: CDR1 MNHEY, CDR2 SVGAGI. The CDR3 coding sequence is TGTGCCAGCAGTAGGGTACAGGGGGCAGACTATGGCTACACCTTC. This translates into CASSRVQGADYGYTF.

This sequence joins TRBV6-5 and TRBJ2-1; 7 bases map to TRBD2. V trimming: 0 bases; J trimming: 2 bases; junction bases outside the gene matches: 1. Looked up from germline, CDR1 is MNHEY and CDR2 is SVGAGI. The CDR3 has 15 residues. The CDR3 nucleotides are TGTGCCAGCAGTTACTCAGGGAGGGCCTACAATGAGCAGTTCTTC. Encoded protein: CASSYSGRAYNEQFF.